What follows is one T cell receptor beta chain and its context. This sample stems from a study of identical twins. The cDNA had a unique molecular identifier and a template-switch universal primer site. TCRdb used MiXCR to reprocess the 5' RACE reads, holding one entry per CDR3 protein. The data contain roughly 700,000 distinct CDR3 sequences, over 8.5% of them seen just once; the ten biggest clones take up 0.8% to 1%. Germline V gene lookup returns CDR1 SGDLS and CDR2 YYNGEE. Trimming removed 1 base at V and 2 bases at J, with 7 bases between. The CDR3 loop spans 13 amino acids. The data also belong to a second study, concerning yellow fever vaccine responses in identical twins. Per that study: Vaccine T cell responses of twins reportedly seemed partly convergent and partly personalized.

V is TRBV9 and J is TRBJ2-7; D not certain. This sequence was found in a woman between 18 and 29 years old in good health. The sequenced sample consisted of PBMCs. DNA of the CDR3: TGTGCCAGCAGCGTAACCCCCACCTACGAGCAGTACTTC. It specifies CASSVTPTYEQYF.